This T cell receptor beta chain was observed in a study of response to subunit inactivated influenza vaccine. TCRdb redid the calling of the RT-PCR reads with MiXCR, one entry per CDR3 protein. Of roughly 790,000 distinct CDR3 sequences detected, 21% appear once; the ten largest clones hold roughly a tenth. This clonotype was recorded once. The CDR3 spans 16 residues. Trimming left V 7 bases short and J 4 bases short, with 22 bases between. The chain carries TRBV12-3 or TRBV12-4 and TRBJ1-2; a possible D gene is TRBD1 (5 bases). The material sequenced was PBMCs from blood, taken roughly 5 days after vaccination. The TCR was taken from a man aged 45-65 years who received an inactivated influenza vaccine. The CDR3 nucleotides are TGTGCCAGCACCCCATCCCCAGTTCCGACAGCCTATGGCTACACCTTC. Its protein product is CASTPSPVPTAYGYTF.